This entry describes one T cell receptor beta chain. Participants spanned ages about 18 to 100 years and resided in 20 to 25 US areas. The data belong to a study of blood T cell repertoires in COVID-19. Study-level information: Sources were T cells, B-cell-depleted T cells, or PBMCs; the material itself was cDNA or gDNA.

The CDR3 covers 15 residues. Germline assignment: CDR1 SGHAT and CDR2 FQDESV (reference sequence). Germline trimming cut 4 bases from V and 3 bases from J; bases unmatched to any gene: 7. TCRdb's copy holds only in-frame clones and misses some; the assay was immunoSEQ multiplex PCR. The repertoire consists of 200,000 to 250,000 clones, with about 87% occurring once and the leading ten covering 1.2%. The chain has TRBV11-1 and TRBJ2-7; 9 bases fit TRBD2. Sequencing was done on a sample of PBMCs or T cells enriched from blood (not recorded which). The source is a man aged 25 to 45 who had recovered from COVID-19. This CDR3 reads CASSSTGLAVYEQYF. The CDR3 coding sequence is TGTGCCAGCAGCTCCACGGGACTAGCCGTCTACGAGCAGTACTTC.